This TCR beta chain was captured by sequencing in a study of T cell responses to AZD1222 COVID-19 vaccine. In the study overall: Doses given second, at about 4 or about 12 weeks, were pooled.

Whole-study findings and limits: Seropositive AZD1222 recipients at baseline numbered only five or six. Per reports, nearly half of all spike-specific TCRs target regions that are unmutated in variants.

Germline CDR1 is DFQATT and CDR2 is SNEGSKA (reference sequence). V gave up 3 bases and J gave up 6 bases, with 13 bases separating them. This CDR3 contains 13 residues. Note on this clone: The antigen remains undetermined.

Libraries were prepared by immunoSEQ multiplex PCR; TCRdb keeps only in-frame clonotypes and omits some of them. The sample holds 20,000 to 25,000 clones, approximately 86% seen once. Here the sequenced sample was peripheral blood, taken on day 0 of AZD1222 vaccination. The gene calls are TRBV20-1 and TRBJ2-3; the D is unclear. The sequence was obtained from an adult in good health. CDR3 protein: CSASVIIGDTQYF. The DNA of the CDR3 is TGCAGTGCTAGTGTTATTATCGGGGATACGCAGTATTTT.